This T cell receptor (beta chain) was captured in a study of shared clonotypes between healthy human individuals. Deletions cut 2 bases from V and 0 bases from J, with 14 bases between. The CDR3 runs to 17 residues. Per germline, CDR1 SGHDN and CDR2 FVKESK. Clones were read by immunoSEQ multiplex PCR, and TCRdb kept only the in-frame ones, dropping some. The table shows 2,500,000 or so clones, with approximately 90% occurring only once. Into CD45RA+ naive and CD45RA-negative memory subsets, the CD4+ cells were split. This clone turned up a few times. The sequence derives from a man younger than 30 in good health. V gene TRBV14 combines with J gene TRBJ1-5; tentative D call: TRBD1 (6 bases). What was sequenced was naive CD4+ T cells sorted from blood. The subset denotes: CD45RA+ positively selected. The CDR3 sequence is CASSQPYGQSSNQPQHF. The CDR3 region has the DNA TGTGCCAGCAGCCAACCGTACGGACAGTCTAGCAATCAGCCCCAGCATTTT.